The 10 T cell receptor beta chains below were found in one sample sequenced in a study of blood T cell repertoires in COVID-19. Here immunoSEQ multiplex PCR was the method, and the copy in TCRdb shows in-frame clones only, minus some. The sample consists of some 150,000 clones, around 90% of them appearing once. Sequenced input: peripheral blood. These TCRs come from a woman aged 55-70 years who had recovered from COVID-19.

The genes are TRBV18 and TRBJ1-1; the match to TRBD1 covers 7 bases. The CDR3 sequence is 13 residues long. V was pared by 7 bases and J by 0 bases, with 2 bases of the junction left unmatched. Germline V gives CDR1 KGHSH, CDR2 LQKENI. CDR3 sequence: CASLGQMNTEAFF. The CDR3 bases are TGTGCCAGCTTGGGACAGATGAACACTGAAGCTTTCTTT.

The chain is built from TRBV6-5 and TRBJ2-7, with TRBD2 matching 8 bases. CDR1 is MNHEY and CDR2 is SVGAGI in the germline V gene. CDR3 length: 16 residues. V shed 0 bases and J 2 bases; nucleotides not matched to a gene: 6. The CDR3 protein is CASSYSMAGGAYEQYF. The CDR3 region has the DNA TGTGCCAGCAGTTACTCGATGGCCGGGGGGGCCTACGAGCAGTACTTC.

The V and J genes are TRBV5-6 and TRBJ1-2, with D possibly matching TRBD1 (5 bases). Germline values: CDR1 SGHDT, CDR2 YYEEEE. This CDR3 comprises 15 residues. Trimming removed 0 bases from V and 0 bases from J, with 9 bases in between. Here the CDR3 reads CASSLVQGTNYGYTF. In DNA form, the CDR3 reads TGTGCCAGCAGCTTGGTCCAGGGAACTAACTATGGCTACACCTTC.

The chain is built from TRBV28 and TRBJ2-2; 9 bases are shared with TRBD1. The germline gives CDR1 MDHEN, CDR2 SYDVKM. The V gene end was trimmed by 5 bases and the J gene end by 7 bases; junction bases not matched to a gene: 8. The CDR3 loop spans 15 amino acids. The CDR3 reads CASSVLGQGIGELFF. CDR3 coding DNA: TGTGCCAGCAGTGTCTTGGGACAGGGAATCGGGGAGCTGTTTTTT.

The CDR3 DNA sequence: TGTGCCAGCAGCTTAGTCTCAGGAGGATATGAGCAGTTCTTC. This translates into CASSLVSGGYEQFF. The V call is TRBV7-2, the J call TRBJ2-1, with D possibly being TRBD2 (5 bases). The CDR3 totals 14 residues. Looked up from germline, CDR1 is SGHTA and CDR2 is FQGNSA. V lost 1 base, J lost 8 bases, and 12 bases lay in between.

This clone was counted only a few times. The V call is TRBV5-4, the J call TRBJ2-1; TRBD1 aligns across 9 bases. The length of the CDR3 is 15 residues. V trimming: 4 bases; J trimming: 2 bases; junction bases outside the gene matches: 4. The V gene's germline CDR1 is SGHNT and CDR2 YYREEE (reference sequence). CDR3: CASSPNRGPYNEQFF. The CDR3 bases are TGTGCCAGCAGCCCAAACAGGGGGCCCTACAATGAGCAGTTCTTC.

The rearrangement links TRBV13 to TRBJ2-5, with 7 bases lining up with TRBD2. The CDR3 runs to 14 residues. CDR1 is PRHDT and CDR2 is FYEKMQ in the germline V gene (reference sequence). J lost 7 bases, V lost 5 bases, and 10 bases had no gene match. The CDR3 reads CASSGTTKLGTQYF. The CDR3 DNA reads as TGTGCCAGCAGCGGGACTACCAAACTGGGGACCCAGTACTTC.

The chain has TRBV24-1 and TRBJ1-2, with D unresolved. This CDR3 region has 12 residues. The germline V and J ends were trimmed by 3 bases and 7 bases, with 8 bases remaining between them. CDR1 and CDR2 from the germline V gene are KGHDR and SFDVKD. CDR3 residues: CATSDANLGYTF. CDR3 in DNA: TGTGCCACCAGTGATGCTAACCTTGGCTACACCTTC.

The chain has TRBV19 and TRBJ2-3; tentative D call: TRBD2 (5 bases). CDR3 size: 17 residues. Germline values: CDR1 LNHDA, CDR2 SQIVND (reference sequence). V lost 7 bases and J 1 base, leaving 21 bases between the germline ends. The CDR3 loop is CASNNRPSGVRTDTQYF. The CDR3 nucleotides read TGTGCCAGTAACAATAGGCCGTCCGGGGTCCGCACAGATACGCAGTATTTT.

This clone has only one observation. The chain carries TRBV11-2 and TRBJ2-7; 9 bases fit TRBD1. Germline V gene data show CDR1 as SGHAT and CDR2 as FQNNGV. The ends lost 6 bases at V and 1 base at J; junction bases unmatched: 7. This CDR3 region has 15 residues. This CDR3 reads CASRETGGWSYEQYF. DNA for the CDR3: TGTGCCAGCAGAGAAACAGGGGGCTGGTCCTACGAGCAGTACTTC.